At least ten counts were recorded for the clone carrying this TCR beta chain. Trimming stripped 6 bases from V and 3 bases from J, with 9 bases between. Per germline, CDR1 MGHDK and CDR2 SYGVNS. This CDR3 comprises 13 residues. The data derive from a study of CD8+CD57+ T cells in acquired aplastic anemia. As for the study in general: Researchers reported that healthy donors averaged about 11 million reads for CD4+ cells.

Profiling that covered TCR beta VDJ and CDR3 relied on genomic DNA as its template. TCRdb reprocessed the reads with MiXCR, giving one entry per CDR3 protein. The sample lists fewer than 200,000 distinct CDR3 sequences, roughly 47% occurring once. This chain joins TRBV25-1 and TRBJ1-5; D gene ambiguous. The specimen was sorted CD4+, CD8+, or CD8+CD57+ T cells (not recorded which) from PBMCs. The receptor comes from a human donor in good health. The CDR3 is CASSPAINQPQHF. Here the CDR3 DNA reads TGTGCCAGCAGCCCAGCGATCAATCAGCCCCAGCATTTT.